This is a list of T cell receptor beta chains from one sample in a study of PD-1 blockade in classical Hodgkin lymphoma. The table came from immunoSEQ multiplex PCR; TCRdb's copy has only in-frame clones and leaves some out. The sample carries approximately 93,000 clones, roughly 73% recorded once. The input for sequencing was peripheral blood mononuclear cells (PBMCs), taken before the fourth cycle of nivolumab. These receptor sequences come from a human donor with classical Hodgkin lymphoma. CDR3s include the opening cysteine and the closing phenylalanine or tryptophan. The D gene is left open where the match is weak. The size entry is marked missing in some rows and otherwise reads once, few, many or a size class.

>TRBJ1-2|TRBV10-3|few|-
CAISPQGNYGYTF
TGTGCCATCAGTCCCCAGGGGAACTATGGCTACACCTTC
>TRBJ2-2|TRBV7-9|-|TRBD1
CASLDRGVTGELFF
TGTGCCAGCTTAGACAGGGGCGTCACCGGGGAGCTGTTTTTT
>TRBJ1-4|TRBV25-1|-|-
CASSEDLNNEKLFF
TGTGCCAGCAGTGAAGACCTCAACAATGAAAAACTGTTTTTT
>TRBJ2-4|TRBV7-2|once|-
CASSLYGTRNIQYF
TGTGCCAGCAGCTTATACGGGACGAGAAACATTCAGTACTTC
>TRBJ2-3|TRBV5-4|-|-
CASSLPDLETSTDTQYF
TGTGCCAGCAGCTTGCCAGACTTAGAAACTAGCACAGATACGCAGTATTTT
>TRBJ1-1|TRBV5-5|-|-
CASSLTALMNTEAFF
TGTGCCAGCAGCTTGACAGCCCTAATGAACACTGAAGCTTTCTTT
>TRBJ1-2|TRBV9|-|TRBD1
CASSAGGGSGYGYTF
TGTGCCAGCAGCGCCGGAGGGGGCAGCGGCTATGGCTACACCTTC
>TRBJ1-2|TRBV19|-|-
CASRAANSNYGYTF
TGTGCCAGTAGGGCGGCCAACTCTAACTATGGCTACACCTTC
>TRBJ2-1|TRBV5-1|-|-
CASSLEDLAPPYNEQFF
TGCGCCAGCAGCTTGGAGGATTTGGCCCCTCCCTACAATGAGCAGTTCTTC
>TRBJ1-2|TRBV5-1|-|TRBD1
CASSGKIGTSDRGNYGYTF
TGCGCCAGCAGCGGCAAAATTGGGACGTCGGACAGGGGGAACTATGGCTACACCTTC
>TRBJ1-1|TRBV10-3|once|-
CAISGDDWRTEAFF
TGTGCCATCAGTGGGGACGATTGGCGAACTGAAGCTTTCTTT
>TRBJ2-1|TRBV7-3|-|-
CASSLGLPWGDEQFF
TGTGCCAGCAGCTTAGGGCTCCCTTGGGGCGATGAGCAGTTCTTC
>TRBJ2-7|TRBV9|-|-
CASSVTLSDEQYF
TGTGCCAGCAGCGTAACACTGTCCGACGAGCAGTACTTC
>TRBJ2-7|TRBV6-5|-|TRBD2
CATQPPGGGLYEQYF
TGTGCCACGCAGCCCCCCGGGGGGGGCCTCTACGAGCAGTACTTC
>TRBJ2-3|TRBV10-3|-|-
CAISGAGDDTQYF
TGTGCCATCAGTGGGGCAGGGGATGATACGCAGTATTTT
>TRBJ1-2|TRBV5-4|-|-
CASSLGVNYGYTF
TGTGCCAGCAGCTTGGGGGTGAACTATGGCTACACCTTC
>TRBJ2-1|TRBV5-6|few|TRBD2
CASSSERGLAYNEQFF
TGTGCCAGCAGCTCCGAGCGAGGACTAGCCTACAATGAGCAGTTCTTC
>TRBJ2-7|TRBV7-6|-|TRBD2
CASSPLAVLYEQYF
TGTGCCAGCAGCCCACTAGCGGTACTTTACGAGCAGTACTTC
>TRBJ2-5|TRBV5-8|-|TRBD1
CASGTGLYQETQYF
TGTGCCAGCGGGACAGGGTTGTACCAAGAGACCCAGTACTTC
>TRBJ1-2|TRBV4-2|few|-
CASSQGGSGDYGYTF
TGTGCCAGCAGCCAGGGGGGATCTGGGGACTATGGCTACACCTTC
>TRBJ1-2|TRBV6-1|-|-
CASSELRGGGYTF
TGTGCCAGCAGTGAATTGAGGGGTGGGGGCTACACCTTC
>TRBJ1-3|TRBV19|-|-
CAVQYGNTIYF
TGTGCCGTTCAGTATGGAAACACCATATATTTT
>TRBJ1-1|TRBV9|-|-
CASSPREGTDTEAFF
TGTGCCAGCAGCCCTAGGGAAGGGACGGACACTGAAGCTTTCTTT
>TRBJ1-1|TRBV7-3|few|-
CASSLTRNTEAFF
TGTGCCAGCAGCTTAACGAGGAACACTGAAGCTTTCTTT
>TRBJ2-7|TRBV5-1|-|TRBD2
CASSLVSSGLYEQYF
TGCGCCAGCAGCTTGGTTTCTAGCGGGCTTTACGAGCAGTACTTC
>TRBJ2-1|TRBV7-2|-|-
CASSFPRGPSNEQFF
TGTGCCAGCAGCTTCCCAAGGGGTCCCAGCAATGAGCAGTTCTTC
>TRBJ2-7|TRBV13|-|TRBD1
CASSEGQGPSYEQYF
TGTGCCAGCAGTGAAGGACAGGGACCTTCCTACGAGCAGTACTTC
>TRBJ1-5|TRBV6-5|few|-
CASSTLAGLSRPQHF
TGTGCCAGCAGTACGCTGGCGGGGCTTTCTCGTCCCCAGCATTTT
>TRBJ1-1|TRBV9|few|TRBD1
CASSAIGQGRWTEAFF
TGTGCCAGCAGCGCCATCGGACAGGGAAGGTGGACTGAAGCTTTCTTT
>TRBJ2-7|TRBV7-8|-|-
CASSQGSGTYEQYF
TGTGCCAGCAGCCAGGGTTCAGGTACCTACGAGCAGTACTTC
>TRBJ2-1|TRBV6-5|-|-
CASKRPTYNEQFF
TGTGCCAGCAAGAGGCCTACCTACAATGAGCAGTTCTTC
>TRBJ2-2|TRBV7-9|-|-
CASSPPAGELFF
TGTGCCAGCAGCCCCCCTGCCGGGGAGCTGTTTTTT
>TRBJ2-7|TRBV7-9|-|-
CASSPARGPYEQYF
TGTGCCAGCAGTCCCGCCCGAGGGCCCTACGAGCAGTACTTC
>TRBJ2-7|TRBV7-8|-|TRBD1
CAIGLQGAYEQYF
TGTGCCATAGGCCTACAGGGGGCCTACGAGCAGTACTTC
>TRBJ1-5|TRBV27|-|-
CASSFRENQPQHF
TGTGCCAGCAGTTTCAGGGAAAATCAGCCCCAGCATTTT
>TRBJ1-2|TRBV6-1|-|-
CASNDRTVTNYGYTF
TGTGCCAGCAATGACAGGACAGTAACTAACTATGGCTACACCTTC
>TRBJ1-1|TRBV19|once|TRBD1
CASSSDRGVGAFF
TGTGCCAGTAGTTCGGACAGGGGAGTAGGAGCTTTCTTT
>TRBJ2-3|TRBV7-2|few|-
CASTTYGATDTQYF
TGTGCCAGCACCACCTACGGGGCCACAGATACGCAGTATTTT
>TRBJ2-2|TRBV19|-|TRBD2
CASSEPGLAVNTGELFF
TGTGCCAGTAGTGAACCGGGACTAGCGGTTAACACCGGGGAGCTGTTTTTT
>TRBJ2-5|TRBV5-1|-|-
CASSFASGQETQYF
TGCGCCAGCAGCTTCGCCAGCGGACAAGAGACCCAGTACTTC
>TRBJ2-7|TRBV19|-|-
CASSIPDRNEQYF
TGTGCCAGTAGTATACCCGACAGAAACGAGCAGTACTTC
>TRBJ2-7|TRBV5-1|few|-
CASSTTGISYEQYF
TGCGCCAGCAGCACAACAGGGATCTCCTACGAGCAGTACTTC